The sequence of this TCR beta chain was determined in a study of tumor-infiltrating lymphocytes in oesophageal squamous cell carcinoma (TCRdb year 2016). The library was prepared using PCR. Data came from an Illumina HiSeq 2000. TCRdb reworked the public reads: Q25 trimming with fastp, MiXCR clone assembly, productive beta chains retained. Rows are unified per CDR3 protein, each entry keeping the most common DNA and genes. This sample comprises around 19,000 distinct CDR3 sequences, around two fifths of them detected only once. Around 20% of the sample lies in the top ten. Regarding this clonotype: Its antigen is currently not known. No much larger clone is present one base from it, and per-base qualities are unavailable.

Counted from cysteine to phenylalanine, this CDR3 has 14 amino acids. CDR3 DNA only is kept here, 42 bases in frame from base 1. Based on the germline V gene, the CDR1 and CDR2 sequences are SGHTA and FQGTGA. The chain links TRBV7-3 with TRBJ2-4; 9 middle bases align to TRBD2. Gene TRBJ2-5 matches the end of the DNA better, so the J call may be wrong. The TCR comes from a female donor with esophageal squamous cell carcinoma. Sequenced input: normal esophageal tissue next to the tumor. The DNA sequence reads TGTGCCAGCAGCCCCGGGACTAGCCTAACGACCCAGTACTTC. Translated, this is CASSPGTSLTTQYF.